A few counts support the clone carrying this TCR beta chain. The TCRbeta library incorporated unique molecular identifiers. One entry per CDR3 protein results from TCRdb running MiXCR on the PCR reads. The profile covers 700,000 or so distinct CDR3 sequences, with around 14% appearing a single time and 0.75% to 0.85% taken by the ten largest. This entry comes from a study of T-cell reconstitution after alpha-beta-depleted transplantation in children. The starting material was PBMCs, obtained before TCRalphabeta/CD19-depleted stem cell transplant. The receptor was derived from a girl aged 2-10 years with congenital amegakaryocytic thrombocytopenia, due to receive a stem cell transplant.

DNA for the CDR3: TGTGCCAGCAGCCTAAGGTATAGAAACGAGCAGTACTTC. It encodes CASSLRYRNEQYF. V and J are TRBV21-1 and TRBJ2-7. TRBV21-1 corresponds to a pseudogene. The CDR3 runs 13 residues.